The 10 T cell receptor beta chains below all came from one sample that was sequenced in a study of neurological immune-mediated disorders. TCRdb itself ran the 5' RACE reads through MiXCR, one entry per CDR3 protein. The sample yields 87,000 or so distinct CDR3 sequences, roughly 3.3% seen once. Sequencing was carried out using PBMCs. All receptors derive from a woman in her fifties or sixties with multiple sclerosis.

There are many counts of this clonotype. The chain is built from TRBV6-2 or TRBV6-3 and TRBJ1-1, with D unclear. CDR3 length equals 12 residues. Germline lookup yields CDR1 MNHEY and CDR2 SVGEGT. V was clipped by 8 bases and J by 1 base, with 8 bases between them. The CDR3 loop is CASGGWNTEAFF. The CDR3 DNA reads as TGTGCCAGCGGCGGGTGGAACACTGAAGCTTTCTTT.

This clonotype was counted ten times or more. The chain uses TRBV5-1 and TRBJ1-2; 9 bases are shared with TRBD1. This CDR3 spans 15 amino acids. V dropped 1 base and J dropped 7; count of bases not matched to a gene: 8. Germline V gene sequence: CDR1 SGHRS, CDR2 YFSETQ. DNA of the CDR3: TGCGCCAGCAGCTTGTCGGGACAGGGATCTGGTGGCTACACCTTC. Translated, it gives CASSLSGQGSGGYTF.

This clonotype was seen at least ten times. The chain joins TRBV2 to TRBJ1-2; D remains ambiguous. Germline CDR1 SNHLY, CDR2 FYNNEI. V was trimmed by 8 bases and J by 7 bases, leaving 14 bases between them. CDR3 length: 12 residues. CDR3 region: CASLFEVTGYTF. DNA for the CDR3: TGTGCCAGCCTGTTCGAGGTCACTGGCTACACCTTC.

This clonotype was recorded many times. The rearrangement uses TRBV10-1 and TRBJ2-3; the match to TRBD1 covers 8 bases. This CDR3 has 14 residues. Germline V gene sequence: CDR1 WNHNN, CDR2 SYGVQD (reference sequence). J was trimmed by 2 bases and V by 4 bases; bases with no gene match: 2. The CDR3 spells CASSVDRVTDTQYF. CDR3 nucleotide sequence: TGCGCCAGCAGTGTGGACAGGGTCACAGATACGCAGTATTTT.

The table lists this clonotype with many counts. This chain joins TRBV20-1 and TRBJ1-4; TRBD1 agrees at 8 bases. In germline, CDR1 is DFQATT, CDR2 SNEGSKA (reference sequence). This CDR3 region has 18 residues. V trimming: 1 base; J trimming: 4 bases; junction bases outside the gene matches: 14. In DNA, the CDR3 is TGCAGTGCTAGAGGGGCGCCGGGACAGGCTTCATTTAATGAAAAACTGTTTTTT. Translating it yields CSARGAPGQASFNEKLFF.

The sample holds many counts of this clonotype. The CDR3 is CSAIQGADTQYF. The CDR3 bases are TGCAGTGCTATACAGGGTGCAGATACGCAGTATTTT. The chain links TRBV20-1 to TRBJ2-3; perhaps TRBD1 as D (6 bases). CDR1 DFQATT and CDR2 SNEGSKA come from the germline V gene (reference sequence). CDR3 size: 12 residues. Trimming took 4 bases from V and 4 from J, leaving 9 bases between them.

This clonotype was observed at least ten times. The rearrangement links TRBV28 to TRBJ2-7; D perhaps matches TRBD1 (5 bases). Trimming stripped 5 bases from V and 0 bases from J, with 11 bases between. This CDR3 has 14 residues. Germline CDR1 reads MDHEN; CDR2 reads SYDVKM. DNA of the CDR3: TGTGCCAGCAGTATCGTGACAGTCTCCTACGAGCAGTACTTC. This gives the protein CASSIVTVSYEQYF.

This clonotype was detected ten times or more. The chain recombines TRBV12-3 or TRBV12-4 with TRBJ1-1; no clear D. There are 15 residues in the CDR3. Trimming took 2 bases from V and 1 from J, leaving 11 bases between them. Written as DNA, the CDR3 is TGTGCCAGCAGTTTATTTGGCACTTGGAACACTGAAGCTTTCTTT. Its protein is CASSLFGTWNTEAFF.

At least ten counts were recorded for this clonotype. This chain connects TRBV7-9 to TRBJ1-5; D is ambiguous. The CDR3 covers 16 residues. Germline CDR1 and CDR2: SEHNR and FQNEAQ (reference sequence). With 2 bases removed from V and 1 base from J, the gap between germline ends came to 12 bases. CDR3 in DNA: TGTGCCAGCAGCTTATCTGAGGGTACGAGCAATCAGCCCCAGCATTTT. It translates to CASSLSEGTSNQPQHF.

This clonotype came up many times. The J gene is TRBJ2-1, the V gene TRBV19; D remains ambiguous. The CDR3 is made up of 13 amino acids. V gave up 1 base and J gave up 9 bases, with 10 bases separating them. Per germline, CDR1 LNHDA and CDR2 SQIVND (reference sequence). The CDR3 reads CASSIGGVGEQFF. Written as DNA, the CDR3 is TGTGCCAGTAGTATAGGAGGAGTCGGTGAGCAGTTCTTC.